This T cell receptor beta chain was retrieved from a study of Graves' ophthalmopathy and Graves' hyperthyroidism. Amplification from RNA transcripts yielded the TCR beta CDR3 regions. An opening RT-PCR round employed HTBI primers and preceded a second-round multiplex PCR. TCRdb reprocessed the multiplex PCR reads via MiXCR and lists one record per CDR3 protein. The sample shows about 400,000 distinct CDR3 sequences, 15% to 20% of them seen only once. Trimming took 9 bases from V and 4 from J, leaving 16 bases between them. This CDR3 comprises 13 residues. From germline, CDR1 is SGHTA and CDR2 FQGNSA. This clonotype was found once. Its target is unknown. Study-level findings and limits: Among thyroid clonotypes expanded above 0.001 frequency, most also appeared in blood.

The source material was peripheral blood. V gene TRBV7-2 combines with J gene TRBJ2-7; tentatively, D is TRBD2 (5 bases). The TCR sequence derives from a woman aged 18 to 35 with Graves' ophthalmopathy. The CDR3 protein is CASSIMGAYEQYF. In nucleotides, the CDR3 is TGTGCCAGTAGTATAATGGGAGCTTACGAGCAGTACTTC.